The clone carrying this T cell receptor (beta chain) was detected ten times or more. Via MiXCR, TCRdb re-called the 5' RACE reads, giving one row per CDR3 protein. The table has 150,000 to 200,000 distinct CDR3 sequences, about a fifth seen once. The data originate from a study of T-cell memory formation after mild COVID-19. With 3 bases removed from V and 4 bases from J, the gap between germline ends came to 9 bases. The CDR3 runs to 13 residues. Germline lookup yields CDR1 LNHNV and CDR2 YYDKDF (reference sequence). The receptor's source is an adult woman who had mild COVID-19 (a few samples of this study predate the infection). Cell type and time point are not known. What was sequenced was PBMCs or a T cell subset sorted from them (not recorded which). The chain couples TRBV15 to TRBJ1-1, with D hard to call. The CDR3 is CATSSSTRTEAFF. In DNA, the CDR3 is TGTGCCACCAGCAGTTCGACGCGCACTGAAGCTTTCTTT.